This T cell receptor (beta chain) was documented in a study of OX40 agonist ivuxolimab in advanced cancers. Across the study: Ivuxolimab doses were 0.01, 0.1, 0.3, 1.5, 3 or 10 mg/kg every 2 weeks. The eligibility criteria allowed prior anti-PD-1, anti-PD-L1 or anti-CTLA-4 therapy, and 40% had some.

Note on this clone: Its target is unknown.

The study, taken as a whole, reports: Among the least clonally expanded were partial responders at 0.1-3.0 mg/kg. The work left the antigen specificity of expanded peripheral T cells undetermined.

Germline trimming cut 5 bases from V and 4 bases from J; bases unmatched to any gene: 17. The CDR3 spans 19 residues. Per the germline V gene, CDR1 is SGHVS and CDR2 is FQNEAQ. The table came from immunoSEQ multiplex PCR; TCRdb's copy has only in-frame clones and leaves some out. The sample lists around 65,000 clones; 92% were seen once. The receptor's source is an adult with an advanced solid tumor such as melanoma, head and neck, liver or kidney cancer. Sequenced material: CD4+ or CD8+ T cells sorted from blood, taken in a trial of the OX40 agonist ivuxolimab. This chain joins TRBV7-8 and TRBJ2-2; 9 bases map to TRBD1. The CDR3 nucleotides read TGTGCCAGCAGCCGACAGCGTGGGACAGGGAGAGGTATCACCGGGGAGCTGTTTTTT. Translation gives CASSRQRGTGRGITGELFF.